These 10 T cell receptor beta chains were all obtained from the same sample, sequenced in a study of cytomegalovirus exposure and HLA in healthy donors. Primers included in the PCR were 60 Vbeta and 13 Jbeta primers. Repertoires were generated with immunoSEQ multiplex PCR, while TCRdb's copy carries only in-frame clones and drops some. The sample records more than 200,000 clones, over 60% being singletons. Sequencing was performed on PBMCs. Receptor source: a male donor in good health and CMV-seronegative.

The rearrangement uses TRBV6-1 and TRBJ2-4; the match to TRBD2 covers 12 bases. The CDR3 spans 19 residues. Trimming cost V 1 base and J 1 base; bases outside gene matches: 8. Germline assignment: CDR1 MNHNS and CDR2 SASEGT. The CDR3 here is CASSEGLAGVDVAKNIQYF. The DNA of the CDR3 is TGTGCCAGCAGTGAAGGACTAGCGGGAGTAGATGTCGCCAAAAACATTCAGTACTTC.

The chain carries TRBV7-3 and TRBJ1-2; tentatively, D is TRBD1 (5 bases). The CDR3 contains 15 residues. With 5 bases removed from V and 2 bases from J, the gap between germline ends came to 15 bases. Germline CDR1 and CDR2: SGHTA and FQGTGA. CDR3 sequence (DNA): TGTGCCAGCAGCCCGGGGGGTCCGGGCAACTATGGCTACACCTTC. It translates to CASSPGGPGNYGYTF.

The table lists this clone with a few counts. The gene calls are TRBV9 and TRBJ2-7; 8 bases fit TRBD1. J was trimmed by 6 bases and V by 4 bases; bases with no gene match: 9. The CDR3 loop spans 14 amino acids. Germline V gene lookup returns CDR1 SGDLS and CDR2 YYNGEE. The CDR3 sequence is CASSPRTGTSEQYF. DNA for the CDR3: TGTGCCAGCAGCCCTCGGACAGGGACGTCCGAGCAGTACTTC.

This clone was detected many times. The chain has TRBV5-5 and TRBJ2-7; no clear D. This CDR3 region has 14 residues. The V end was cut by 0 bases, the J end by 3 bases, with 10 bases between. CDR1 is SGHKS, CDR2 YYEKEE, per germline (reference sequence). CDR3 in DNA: TGTGCCAGCAGCTTGGATCGAACTAACTACGAGCAGTACTTC. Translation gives CASSLDRTNYEQYF.

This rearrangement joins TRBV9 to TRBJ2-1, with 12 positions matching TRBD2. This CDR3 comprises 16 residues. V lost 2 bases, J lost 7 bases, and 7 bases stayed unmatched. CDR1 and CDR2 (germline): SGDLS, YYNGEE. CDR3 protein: CASSVGITSGRNEQFF. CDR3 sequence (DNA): TGTGCCAGCAGCGTGGGTATAACTAGCGGGAGGAATGAGCAGTTCTTC.

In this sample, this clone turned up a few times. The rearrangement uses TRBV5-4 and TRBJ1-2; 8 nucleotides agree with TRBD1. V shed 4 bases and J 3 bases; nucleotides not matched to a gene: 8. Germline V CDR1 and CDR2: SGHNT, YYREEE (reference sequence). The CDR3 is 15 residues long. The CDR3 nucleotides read TGTGCCAGCAGCCCGGACAGGGTTCCCCACTATGGCTACACCTTC. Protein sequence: CASSPDRVPHYGYTF.

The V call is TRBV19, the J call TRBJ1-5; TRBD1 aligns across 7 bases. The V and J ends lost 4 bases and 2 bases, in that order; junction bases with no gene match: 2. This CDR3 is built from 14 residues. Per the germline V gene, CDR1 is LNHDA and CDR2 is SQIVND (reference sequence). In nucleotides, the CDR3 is TGTGCCAGTAGTACCACAGGGGGCAATCAGCCCCAGCATTTT. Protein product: CASSTTGGNQPQHF.

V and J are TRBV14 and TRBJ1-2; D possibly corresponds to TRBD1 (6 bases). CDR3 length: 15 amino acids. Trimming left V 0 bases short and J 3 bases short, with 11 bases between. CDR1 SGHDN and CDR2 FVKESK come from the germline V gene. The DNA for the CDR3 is TGTGCCAGCAGCCAAGAAATGGGGGCTCACTATGGCTACACCTTC. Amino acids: CASSQEMGAHYGYTF.

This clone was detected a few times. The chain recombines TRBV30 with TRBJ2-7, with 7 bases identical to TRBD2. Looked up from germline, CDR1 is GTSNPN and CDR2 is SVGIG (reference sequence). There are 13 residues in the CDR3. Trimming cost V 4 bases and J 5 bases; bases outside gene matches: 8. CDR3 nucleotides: TGTGCCTGGACTGGGGGGGGAAAACACGAGCAGTACTTC. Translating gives CAWTGGGKHEQYF.

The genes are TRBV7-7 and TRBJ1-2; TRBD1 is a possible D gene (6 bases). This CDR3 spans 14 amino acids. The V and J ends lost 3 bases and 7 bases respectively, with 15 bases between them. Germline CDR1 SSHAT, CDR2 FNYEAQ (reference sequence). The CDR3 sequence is CASSFPAQGGGYTF. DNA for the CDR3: TGTGCCAGCAGCTTTCCAGCACAGGGTGGTGGCTACACCTTC.